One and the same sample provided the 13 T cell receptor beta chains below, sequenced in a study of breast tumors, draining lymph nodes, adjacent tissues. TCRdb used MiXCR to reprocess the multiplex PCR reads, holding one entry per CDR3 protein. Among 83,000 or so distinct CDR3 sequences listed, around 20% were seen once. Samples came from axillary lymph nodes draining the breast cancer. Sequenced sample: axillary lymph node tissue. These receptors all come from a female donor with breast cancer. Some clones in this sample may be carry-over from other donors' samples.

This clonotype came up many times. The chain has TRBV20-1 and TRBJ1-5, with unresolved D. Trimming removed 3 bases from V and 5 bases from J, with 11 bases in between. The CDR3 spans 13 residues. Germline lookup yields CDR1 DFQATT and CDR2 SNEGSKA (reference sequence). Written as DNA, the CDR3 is TGCAGTGCTAGTATCACGGGCGATCAGCCCCAGCATTTT. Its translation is CSASITGDQPQHF.

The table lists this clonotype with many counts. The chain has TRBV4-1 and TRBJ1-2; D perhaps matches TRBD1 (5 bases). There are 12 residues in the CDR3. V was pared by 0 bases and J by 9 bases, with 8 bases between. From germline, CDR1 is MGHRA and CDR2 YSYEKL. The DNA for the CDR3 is TGCGCCAGCAGCCAAGACCGGGACCGCTACACCTTC. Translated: CASSQDRDRYTF.

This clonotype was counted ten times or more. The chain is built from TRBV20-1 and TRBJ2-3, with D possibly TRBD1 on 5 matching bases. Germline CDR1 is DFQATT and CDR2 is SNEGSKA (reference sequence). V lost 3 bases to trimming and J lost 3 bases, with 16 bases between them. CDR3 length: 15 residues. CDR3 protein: CSASQRVAGTDTQYF. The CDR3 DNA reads TGCAGTGCTAGTCAACGGGTGGCAGGGACAGATACGCAGTATTTT.

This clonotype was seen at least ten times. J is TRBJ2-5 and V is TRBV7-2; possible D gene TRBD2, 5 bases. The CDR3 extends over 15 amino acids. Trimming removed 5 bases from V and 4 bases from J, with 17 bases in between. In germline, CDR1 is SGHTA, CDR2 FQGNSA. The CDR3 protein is CASSLNPGGGETQYF. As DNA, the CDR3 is TGTGCCAGCAGCCTAAACCCCGGCGGAGGAGAGACCCAGTACTTC.

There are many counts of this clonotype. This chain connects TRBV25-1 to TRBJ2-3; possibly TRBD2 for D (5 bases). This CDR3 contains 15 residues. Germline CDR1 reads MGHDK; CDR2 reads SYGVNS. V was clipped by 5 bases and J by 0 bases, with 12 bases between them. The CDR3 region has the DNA TGTGCCAGCAGTCTGGCGGGCGCTAGCACAGATACGCAGTATTTT. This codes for CASSLAGASTDTQYF. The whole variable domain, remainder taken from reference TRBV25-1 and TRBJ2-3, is EADIYQTPRYLVIGTGKKITLECSQTMGHDKMYWYQQDPGMELHLIHYSYGVNSTEKGDLSSESTVSRIRTEHFPLTLESARPSHTSQYLCASSLAGASTDTQYFGPGTRLTVL.

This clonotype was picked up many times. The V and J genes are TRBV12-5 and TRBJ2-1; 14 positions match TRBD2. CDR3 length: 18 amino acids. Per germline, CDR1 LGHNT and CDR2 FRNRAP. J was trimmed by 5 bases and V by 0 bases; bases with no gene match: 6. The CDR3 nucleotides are TGTGCTAGTGGTTTGGTAGGGGCGACTAGCGGGGGGGACAATGAGCAGTTCTTC. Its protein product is CASGLVGATSGGDNEQFF.

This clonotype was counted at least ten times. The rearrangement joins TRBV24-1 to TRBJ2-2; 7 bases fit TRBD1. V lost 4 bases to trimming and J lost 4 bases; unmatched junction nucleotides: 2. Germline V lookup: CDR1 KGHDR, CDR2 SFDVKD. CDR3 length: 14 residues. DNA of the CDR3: TGTGCCACCAGTGAAGACAGGGTCACCGGGGAGCTGTTTTTT. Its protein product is CATSEDRVTGELFF.

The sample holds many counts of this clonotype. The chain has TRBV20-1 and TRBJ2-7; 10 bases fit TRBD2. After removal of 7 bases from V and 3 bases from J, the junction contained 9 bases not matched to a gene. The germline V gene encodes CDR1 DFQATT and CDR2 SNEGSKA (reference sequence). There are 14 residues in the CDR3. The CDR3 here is CSVASGRAHYEQYF. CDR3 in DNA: TGCAGTGTAGCCAGCGGGAGGGCCCACTACGAGCAGTACTTC.

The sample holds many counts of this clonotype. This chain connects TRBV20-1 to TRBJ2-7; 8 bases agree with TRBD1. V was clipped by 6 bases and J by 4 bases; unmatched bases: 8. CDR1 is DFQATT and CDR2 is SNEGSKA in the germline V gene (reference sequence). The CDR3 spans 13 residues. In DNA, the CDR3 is TGCAGTGCCTCCAGGGGGCGAAGGTACGAGCAGTACTTC. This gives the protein CSASRGRRYEQYF.

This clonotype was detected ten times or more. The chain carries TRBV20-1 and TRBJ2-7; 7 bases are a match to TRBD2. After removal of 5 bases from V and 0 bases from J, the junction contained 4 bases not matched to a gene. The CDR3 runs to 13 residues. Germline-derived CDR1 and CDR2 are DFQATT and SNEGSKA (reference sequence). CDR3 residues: CSAVGGTSYEQYF. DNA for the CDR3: TGCAGTGCTGTGGGAGGGACCTCCTACGAGCAGTACTTC.

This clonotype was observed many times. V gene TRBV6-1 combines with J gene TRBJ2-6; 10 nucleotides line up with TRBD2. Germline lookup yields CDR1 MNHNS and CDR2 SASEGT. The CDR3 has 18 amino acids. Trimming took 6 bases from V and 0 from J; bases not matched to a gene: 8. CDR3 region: CASRVLAGQSSGANVLTF. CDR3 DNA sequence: TGTGCCAGCAGGGTACTAGCGGGACAGAGCTCTGGGGCCAACGTCCTGACTTTC.

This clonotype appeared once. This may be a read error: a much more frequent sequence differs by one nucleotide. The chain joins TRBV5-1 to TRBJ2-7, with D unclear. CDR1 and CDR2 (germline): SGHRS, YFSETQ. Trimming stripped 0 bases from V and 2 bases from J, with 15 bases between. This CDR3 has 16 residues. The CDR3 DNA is TGCGCCAGCAGCTTGGCCCGTAGTGGCTCCCCCTACGAGCAGTACTTC. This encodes CASSLARSGSPYEQYF.

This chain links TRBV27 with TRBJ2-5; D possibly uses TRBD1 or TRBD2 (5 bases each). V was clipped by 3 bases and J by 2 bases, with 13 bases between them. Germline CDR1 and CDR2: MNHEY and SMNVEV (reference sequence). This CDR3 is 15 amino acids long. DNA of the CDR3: TGTGCCAGCAGTTTTGGGGGAGCACTTCAAGAGACCCAGTACTTC. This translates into CASSFGGALQETQYF.